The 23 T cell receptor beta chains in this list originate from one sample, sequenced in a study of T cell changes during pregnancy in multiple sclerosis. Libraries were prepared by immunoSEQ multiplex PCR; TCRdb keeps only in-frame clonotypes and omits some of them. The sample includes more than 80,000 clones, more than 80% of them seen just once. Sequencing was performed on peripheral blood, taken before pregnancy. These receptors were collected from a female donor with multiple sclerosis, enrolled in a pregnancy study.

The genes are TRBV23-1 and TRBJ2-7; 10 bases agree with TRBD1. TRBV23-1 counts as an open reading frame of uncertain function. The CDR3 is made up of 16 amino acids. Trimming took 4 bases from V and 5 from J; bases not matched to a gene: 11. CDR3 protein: CASSRIVRQGANEQYF. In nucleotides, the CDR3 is TGCGCCAGCAGTCGTATCGTCAGACAGGGGGCCAACGAGCAGTACTTC.

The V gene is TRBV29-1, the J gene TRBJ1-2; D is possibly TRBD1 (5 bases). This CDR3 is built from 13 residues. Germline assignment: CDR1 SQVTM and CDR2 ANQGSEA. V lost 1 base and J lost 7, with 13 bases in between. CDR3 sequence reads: CSVEGQGGLGYTF. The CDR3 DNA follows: TGCAGCGTTGAAGGCCAGGGAGGGCTTGGCTACACCTTC.

CDR3 DNA sequence: TGTGCCAGCAGCTTAGGTCCCAGCTACAATGAGCAGTTCTTC. Translated: CASSLGPSYNEQFF. V gene TRBV11-1 combines with J gene TRBJ2-1; D is unclear. This CDR3 is built from 14 residues. Trimming removed 1 base at V and 3 bases at J, with 7 bases between. Germline V gene sequence: CDR1 SGHAT, CDR2 FQDESV (reference sequence). The entire variable domain, with the rest obtained from reference TRBV11-1 and TRBJ2-1, is as follows: EAEVAQSPRYKITEKSQAVAFWCDPISGHATLYWYRQILGQGPELLVQFQDESVVDDSQLPKDRFSAERLKGVDSTLKIQPAELGDSAMYLCASSLGPSYNEQFFGPGTRLTVL.

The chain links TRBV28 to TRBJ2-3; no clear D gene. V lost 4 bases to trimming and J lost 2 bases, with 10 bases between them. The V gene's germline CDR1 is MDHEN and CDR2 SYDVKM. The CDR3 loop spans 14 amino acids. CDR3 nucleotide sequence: TGTGCCAGCAGTTCGGGTGGTAACACAGATACGCAGTATTTT. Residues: CASSSGGNTDTQYF. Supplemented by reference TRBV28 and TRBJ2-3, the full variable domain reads DVKVTQSSRYLVKRTGEKVFLECVQDMDHENMFWYRQDPGLGLRLIYFSYDVKMKEKGDIPEGYSVSREKKERFSLILESASTNQTSMYLCASSSGGNTDTQYFGPGTRLTVL.

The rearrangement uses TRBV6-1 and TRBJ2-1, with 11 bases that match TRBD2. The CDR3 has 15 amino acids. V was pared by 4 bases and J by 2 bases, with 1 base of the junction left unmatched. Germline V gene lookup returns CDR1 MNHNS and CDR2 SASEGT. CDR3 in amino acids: CASSALAGAYNEQFF. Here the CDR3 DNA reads TGTGCCAGCAGTGCACTAGCGGGGGCCTACAATGAGCAGTTCTTC.

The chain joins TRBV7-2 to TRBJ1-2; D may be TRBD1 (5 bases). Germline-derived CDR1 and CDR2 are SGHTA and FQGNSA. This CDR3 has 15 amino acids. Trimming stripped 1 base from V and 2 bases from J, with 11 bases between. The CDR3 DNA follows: TGTGCCAGCAGCTTAGACAGGCGAATAAACTATGGCTACACCTTC. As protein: CASSLDRRINYGYTF.

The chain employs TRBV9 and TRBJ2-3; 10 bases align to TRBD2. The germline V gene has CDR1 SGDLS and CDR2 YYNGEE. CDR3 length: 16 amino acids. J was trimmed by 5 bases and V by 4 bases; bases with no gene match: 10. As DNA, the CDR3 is TGTGCCAGCAGCCCCGCCGCAGCGGGAGGGATAGATACGCAGTATTTT. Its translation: CASSPAAAGGIDTQYF.

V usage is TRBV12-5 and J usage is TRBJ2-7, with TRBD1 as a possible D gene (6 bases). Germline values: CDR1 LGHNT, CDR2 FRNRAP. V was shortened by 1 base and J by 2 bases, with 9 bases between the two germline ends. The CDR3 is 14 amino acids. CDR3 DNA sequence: TGTGCTAGTGGTTTGGCGGACAGACCCTACGAGCAGTACTTC. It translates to CASGLADRPYEQYF.

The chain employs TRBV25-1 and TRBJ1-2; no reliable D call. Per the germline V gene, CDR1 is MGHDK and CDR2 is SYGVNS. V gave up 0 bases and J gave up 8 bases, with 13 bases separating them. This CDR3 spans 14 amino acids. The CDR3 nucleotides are TGTGCCAGCAGTGAATATGACGCGGGGTTCGGCTACACCTTC. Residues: CASSEYDAGFGYTF.

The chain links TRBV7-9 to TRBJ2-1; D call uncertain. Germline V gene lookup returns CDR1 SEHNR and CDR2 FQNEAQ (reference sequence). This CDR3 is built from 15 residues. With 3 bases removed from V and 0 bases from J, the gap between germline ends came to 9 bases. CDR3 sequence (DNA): TGTGCCAGCAGCTTTTGGGCGATCTCCTACAATGAGCAGTTCTTC. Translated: CASSFWAISYNEQFF.

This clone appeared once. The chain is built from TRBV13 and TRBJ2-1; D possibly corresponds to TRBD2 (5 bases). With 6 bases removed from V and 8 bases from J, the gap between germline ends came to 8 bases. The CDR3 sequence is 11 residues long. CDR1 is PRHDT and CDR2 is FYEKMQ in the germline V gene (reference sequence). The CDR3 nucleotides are TGTGCCAGCAGATACGGGGATGAGCAGTTCTTC. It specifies CASRYGDEQFF.

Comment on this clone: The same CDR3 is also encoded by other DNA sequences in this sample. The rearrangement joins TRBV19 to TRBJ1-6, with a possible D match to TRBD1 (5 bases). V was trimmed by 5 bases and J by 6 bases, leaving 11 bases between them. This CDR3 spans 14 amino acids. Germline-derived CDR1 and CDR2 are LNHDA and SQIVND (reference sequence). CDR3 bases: TGTGCCAGTAGTTTGGACACGATTAATTCACCCCTCCACTTT. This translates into CASSLDTINSPLHF.

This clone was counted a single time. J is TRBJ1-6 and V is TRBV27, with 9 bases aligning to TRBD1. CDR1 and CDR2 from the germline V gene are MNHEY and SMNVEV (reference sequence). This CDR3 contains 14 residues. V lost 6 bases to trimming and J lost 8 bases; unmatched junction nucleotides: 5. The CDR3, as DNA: TGTGCCAGCAGCGGACAGGGGATTGATTCACCCCTCCACTTT. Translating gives CASSGQGIDSPLHF.

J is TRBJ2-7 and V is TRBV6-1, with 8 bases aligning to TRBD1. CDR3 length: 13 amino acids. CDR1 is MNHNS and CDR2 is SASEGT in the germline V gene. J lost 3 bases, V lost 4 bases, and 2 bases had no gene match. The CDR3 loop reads CASSATGDYEQYF. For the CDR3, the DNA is TGTGCCAGCAGTGCGACAGGGGACTACGAGCAGTACTTC.

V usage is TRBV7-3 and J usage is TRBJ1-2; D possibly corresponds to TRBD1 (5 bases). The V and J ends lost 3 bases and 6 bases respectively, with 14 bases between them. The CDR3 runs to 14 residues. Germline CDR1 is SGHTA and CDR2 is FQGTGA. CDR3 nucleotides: TGTGCCAGCAGCTTTGGGGCAGCTGGCGATGGCTACACCTTC. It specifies CASSFGAAGDGYTF.

The CDR3, as DNA: TGTGCCAGCAGCAAAGCGCTATCGGCAGGGAAGGCCTACGAGCAGTACTTC. Translating gives CASSKALSAGKAYEQYF. This chain joins TRBV21-1 and TRBJ2-7; the table names TRBD1, a call not compared with the DNA. TRBV21-1 is designated a pseudogene. This CDR3 has 17 amino acids.

In nucleotides, the CDR3 is TGTGCCAGCAGCTGGAATCCAGGGTTCCAAGAGACCCAGTACTTC. Translated: CASSWNPGFQETQYF. V gene TRBV5-5 combines with J gene TRBJ2-5, with TRBD1 as a possible D gene (5 bases). V lost 3 bases to trimming and J lost 1 base, with 13 bases between them. The CDR3 is 15 residues long. Germline loops: CDR1 SGHKS, CDR2 YYEKEE (reference sequence).

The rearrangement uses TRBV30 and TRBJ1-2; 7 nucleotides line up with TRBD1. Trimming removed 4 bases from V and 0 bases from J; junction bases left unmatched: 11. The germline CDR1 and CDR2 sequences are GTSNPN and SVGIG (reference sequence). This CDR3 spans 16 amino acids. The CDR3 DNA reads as TGTGCCTGGAACCCATACCGACAGGGACCTAACTATGGCTACACCTTC. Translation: CAWNPYRQGPNYGYTF.

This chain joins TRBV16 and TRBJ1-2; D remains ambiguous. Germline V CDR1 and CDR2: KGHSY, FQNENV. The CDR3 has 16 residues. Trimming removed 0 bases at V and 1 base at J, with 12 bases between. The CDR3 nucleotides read TGTGCCAGCAGCCAATCGATGGAACAGATTAACTATGGCTACACCTTC. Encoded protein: CASSQSMEQINYGYTF.

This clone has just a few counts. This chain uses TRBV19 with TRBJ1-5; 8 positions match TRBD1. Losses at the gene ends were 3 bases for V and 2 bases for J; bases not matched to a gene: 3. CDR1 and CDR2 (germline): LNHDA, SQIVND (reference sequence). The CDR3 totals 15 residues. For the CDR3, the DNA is TGTGCCAGTAGTATCGGACAGGGTGGCAATCAGCCCCAGCATTTT. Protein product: CASSIGQGGNQPQHF.

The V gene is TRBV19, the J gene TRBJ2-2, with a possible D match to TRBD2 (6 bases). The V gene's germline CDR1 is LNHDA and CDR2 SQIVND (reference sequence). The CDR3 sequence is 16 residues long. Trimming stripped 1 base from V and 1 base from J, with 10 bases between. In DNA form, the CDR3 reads TGTGCCAGTAGTATAGGCGTTAGCGGGAACACCGGGGAGCTGTTTTTT. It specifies CASSIGVSGNTGELFF.

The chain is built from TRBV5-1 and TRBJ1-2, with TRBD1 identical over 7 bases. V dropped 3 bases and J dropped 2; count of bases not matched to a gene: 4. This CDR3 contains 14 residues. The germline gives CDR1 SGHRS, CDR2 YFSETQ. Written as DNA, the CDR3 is TGCGCCAGCAGCTCGTTGACAGGGAACTATGGCTACACCTTC. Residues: CASSSLTGNYGYTF.

As DNA, the CDR3 is TGTGCCAGCAGCTTGGCCCAGGGTGGTGAAAAACTGTTTTTT. It yields the protein CASSLAQGGEKLFF. The chain has TRBV5-5 and TRBJ1-4; TRBD1 is a possible D gene (5 bases). Germline V gene lookup returns CDR1 SGHKS and CDR2 YYEKEE (reference sequence). This CDR3 is built from 14 residues. V was pared by 0 bases and J by 7 bases, with 10 bases between. Filled out from reference TRBV5-5 and TRBJ1-4, the complete variable domain reads DAGVTQSPTHLIKTRGQQVTLRCSPISGHKSVSWYQQVLGQGPQFIFQYYEKEERGRGNFPDRFSARQFPNYSSELNVNALLLGDSALYLCASSLAQGGEKLFFGSGTQLSVL.